This TCR beta chain is from a study of blood T cell repertoires in COVID-19. Under the authors' procedure: From reference gene primer amplification, estimates of nucleated cell counts were derived. The protocol was immunoSEQ multiplex PCR, while the TCRdb copy is restricted to in-frame clones and leaves out a portion. V, J and clone size derive from that table, while D and trimming were established from the DNA sequence. The sample consists of around 250,000 clones, approximately 87% of them appearing once. CDR1 and CDR2 (germline): MRHNA, SNTAGT. The CDR3 totals 15 residues. V was shortened by 3 bases and J by 0 bases, with 6 bases between the two germline ends.

Sequenced material: peripheral blood. The chain couples TRBV6-4 to TRBJ1-6; D not certain. The TCR originated in a man aged 60 to 75 with acute or convalescent COVID-19. The CDR3, as DNA: TGTGCCAGCAGTGAGTCGAGCTCCTATAATTCACCCCTCCACTTT. This translates into CASSESSSYNSPLHF.